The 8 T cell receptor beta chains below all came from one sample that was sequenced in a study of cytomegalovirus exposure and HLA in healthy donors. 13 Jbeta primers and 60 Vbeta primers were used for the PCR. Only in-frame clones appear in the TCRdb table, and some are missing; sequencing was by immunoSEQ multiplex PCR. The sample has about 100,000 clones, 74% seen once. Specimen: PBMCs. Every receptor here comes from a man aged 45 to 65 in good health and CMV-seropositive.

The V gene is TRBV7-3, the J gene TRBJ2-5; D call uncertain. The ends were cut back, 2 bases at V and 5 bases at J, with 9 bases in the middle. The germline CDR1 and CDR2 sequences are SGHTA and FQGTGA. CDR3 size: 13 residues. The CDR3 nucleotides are TGTGCCAGCAGCTTAGGGCTTTGGGAGACCCAGTACTTC. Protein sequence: CASSLGLWETQYF.

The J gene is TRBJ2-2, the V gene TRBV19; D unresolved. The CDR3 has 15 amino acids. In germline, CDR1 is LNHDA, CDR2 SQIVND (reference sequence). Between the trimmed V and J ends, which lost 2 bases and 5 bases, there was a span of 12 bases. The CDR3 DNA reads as TGTGCCAGTAGTATAATAACCCCCGGGACCGGGGAGCTGTTTTTT. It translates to CASSIITPGTGELFF.

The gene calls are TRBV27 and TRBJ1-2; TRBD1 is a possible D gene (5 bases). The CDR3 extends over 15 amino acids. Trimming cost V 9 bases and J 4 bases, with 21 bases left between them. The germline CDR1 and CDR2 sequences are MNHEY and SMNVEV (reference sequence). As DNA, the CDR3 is TGTGCCAGGTCTCCAATCGACAGACTTTTCTATGGCTACACCTTC. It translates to CARSPIDRLFYGYTF.

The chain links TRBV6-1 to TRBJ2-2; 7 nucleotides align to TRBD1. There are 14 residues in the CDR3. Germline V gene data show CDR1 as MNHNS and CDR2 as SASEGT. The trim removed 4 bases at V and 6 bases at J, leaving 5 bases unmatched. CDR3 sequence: CASSGVQGSGELFF. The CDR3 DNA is TGTGCCAGCAGTGGGGTACAGGGGTCCGGGGAGCTGTTTTTT.

The DNA for the CDR3 is TGTGCCTGGAGTTATTACGGGTACGGCACAGATACGCAGTATTTT. This encodes CAWSYYGYGTDTQYF. This chain connects TRBV30 to TRBJ2-3; no clear D. The CDR3 runs 15 residues. Germline CDR1 reads GTSNPN; CDR2 reads SVGIG (reference sequence). The ends were cut back, 2 bases at V and 1 base at J, with 13 bases in the middle.

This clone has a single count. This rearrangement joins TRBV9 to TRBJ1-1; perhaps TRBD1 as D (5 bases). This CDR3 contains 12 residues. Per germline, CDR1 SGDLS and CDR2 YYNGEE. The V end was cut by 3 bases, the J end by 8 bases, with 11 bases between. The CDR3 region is CASSGWDLEAFF. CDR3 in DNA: TGTGCCAGCAGCGGATGGGACTTAGAAGCTTTCTTT. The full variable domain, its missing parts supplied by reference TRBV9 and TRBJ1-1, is DSGVTQTPKHLITATGQRVTLRCSPRSGDLSVYWYQQSLDQGLQFLIQYYNGEERAKGNILERFSAQQFPDLHSELNLSSLELGDSALYFCASSGWDLEAFFGQGTRLTVV.

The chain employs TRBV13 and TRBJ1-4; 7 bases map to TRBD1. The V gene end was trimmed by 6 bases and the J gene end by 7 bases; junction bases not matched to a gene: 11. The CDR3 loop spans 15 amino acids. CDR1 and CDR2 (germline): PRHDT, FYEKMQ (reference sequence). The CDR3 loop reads CASSFGQAGGEKLFF. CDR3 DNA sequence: TGTGCCAGCAGTTTCGGACAGGCTGGAGGTGAAAAACTGTTTTTT.

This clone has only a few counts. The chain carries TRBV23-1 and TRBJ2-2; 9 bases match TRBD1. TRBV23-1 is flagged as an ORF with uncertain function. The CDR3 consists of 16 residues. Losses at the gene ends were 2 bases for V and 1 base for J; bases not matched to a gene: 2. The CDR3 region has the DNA TGCGCCAGCAGTCAACCGGGACAGGGGAACACCGGGGAGCTGTTTTTT. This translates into CASSQPGQGNTGELFF.